These T cell receptor beta chains were read from a single sample in a study of human T cells and chemical hapten exposure. Via MiXCR, TCRdb re-called the RACE reads, giving one row per CDR3 protein. The sample shows roughly 250,000 distinct CDR3 sequences, approximately 8.6% of them seen only once. This material consisted of whole blood, taken in connection with sensitization to the hapten diphenylcyclopropenone (DPC). These receptor sequences come from a woman in her thirties or forties with alopecia areata. Some clones in this sample may be carry-over from other donors' samples. CDR3s include the opening cysteine and the closing phenylalanine or tryptophan. D genes are given only for firm matches. Clone size is shown for a subset of rows, as once, few, many or a class of expanded clone.

NA	many	TRBV28	TRBJ1-1	TGTGCCAGCAGCCCAGGGACGGCGAACACTGAAGCTTTCTTT	CASSPGTANTEAFF
TRBD2	NA	TRBV20-1	TRBJ2-3	TGCAGTGCTAGCGCGGGAGCGAGGTCAGATACGCAGTATTTT	CSASAGARSDTQYF
NA	NA	TRBV7-2	TRBJ2-5	TGTGCCAGCAGCTTAGTTAGCCAAGAGACCCAGTACTTC	CASSLVSQETQYF
TRBD2	NA	TRBV20-1	TRBJ2-5	TGCAGTGCTAGAGTGGGACTAGCGGGACAAGAGACCCAGTACTTC	CSARVGLAGQETQYF
TRBD2	few	TRBV24-1	TRBJ2-1	TGTGCCACCAGTGAGACTAGCGGGAGGGCCTACTACAATGAGCAGTTCTTC	CATSETSGRAYYNEQFF
TRBD2	few	TRBV28	TRBJ2-7	TGTGCCAGCAGTATACCCCGGGGGGGGTCCTACGAGCAGTACTTC	CASSIPRGGSYEQYF
NA	NA	TRBV7-9	TRBJ2-2	TGTGCCAGCAGCTATAGCAGCACCGGGGAGCTGTTTTTT	CASSYSSTGELFF
TRBD1	few	TRBV28	TRBJ1-5	TGTGCCAGCAGACTGACAGGGAATCAGCCCCAGCATTTT	CASRLTGNQPQHF
NA	few	TRBV28	TRBJ2-1	TGTGCCAGCAGGACGGCGGGGTCTGCACCAGAGCAGTTCTTC	CASRTAGSAPEQFF
NA	NA	TRBV10-3	TRBJ1-5	TGTGCCATCAGTGACCCCTCGTCGGGAAATCAGCCCCAGCATTTT	CAISDPSSGNQPQHF
NA	NA	TRBV20-1	TRBJ1-5	TGCAGTGCCCGGGGCTTCGAGGAGCAGCCCCAGCATTTT	CSARGFEEQPQHF
NA	few	TRBV9	TRBJ1-5	TGTGCCAGCAGCGGACCTTATGAGAATCAGCCCCAGCATTTT	CASSGPYENQPQHF
NA	NA	TRBV6-1	TRBJ2-7	TGTGCCAGCAGTGTCGGGGCACGCGAGCAGTACTTC	CASSVGAREQYF
TRBD2	NA	TRBV6-1	TRBJ2-1	TGTGCCAGCAGGCTGACTAGCGGATACAATGAGCAGTTCTTC	CASRLTSGYNEQFF
TRBD1	few	TRBV10-3	TRBJ1-1	TGTGCCATCAGTGAAAGACAGGGGATGACTGAAGCTTTCTTT	CAISERQGMTEAFF
NA	NA	TRBV5-1	TRBJ2-2	TGCGCCAGCAGCCCTTTATCCGGGGAGCTGTTTTTT	CASSPLSGELFF
TRBD1	few	TRBV6-5	TRBJ1-1	TGTGCCAGCAGTCAGGGGGACCGGGACATTGAAGCTTTCTTT	CASSQGDRDIEAFF
NA	few	TRBV6-1	TRBJ1-5	TGTGCCAGCAGGGACCCAGGGAGGAGGGATCAGCCCCAGCATTTT	CASRDPGRRDQPQHF
TRBD2	NA	TRBV5-6	TRBJ2-1	TGTGCCAGCAGCTTGTTTAGCGGGACCTCACACAATGAGCAGTTCTTC	CASSLFSGTSHNEQFF
NA	many	TRBV4-1	TRBJ1-1	TGCGCCAGCAGCCAAGATCCGTGGGCGGCTGAAGCTTTCTTT	CASSQDPWAAEAFF
TRBD2	NA	TRBV28	TRBJ2-1	TGTGCCAGCAGTTCAGGAGCGGGAGGGTACAATGAGCAGTTCTTC	CASSSGAGGYNEQFF
NA	NA	TRBV7-8	TRBJ2-4	TGTGCCAGCAGCTTAGATACGGTGATTCAGTACTTC	CASSLDTVIQYF
NA	many	TRBV6-2/TRBV6-3	TRBJ2-6	TGTGCCAGCAGTTACAGCTCTGGGGCCAACGTCCTGACTTTC	CASSYSSGANVLTF